This T cell receptor (beta chain) was recorded in a study of tumor-infiltrating lymphocytes in glioblastoma multiforme. Germline CDR1 is MNHEY and CDR2 is SVGAGI. Trimming removed 2 bases from V and 4 bases from J; junction bases left unmatched: 10. The CDR3 sequence is 17 residues long. Three nested ARM-PCR rounds with V-beta and C-beta primers built TCRB libraries. Using its own MiXCR run on the multiplex PCR reads, TCRdb lists one record per CDR3 protein. The top ten clones hold 29% of a sample with approximately 12,000 distinct CDR3 sequences, about 66% of them seen once. The TCR was taken from a male donor with glioblastoma. V is TRBV6-5 and J is TRBJ2-1, with 8 bases aligning to TRBD2. Sequencing used brain tumor tissue. The CDR3 bases are TGTGCCAGCAGTTACCACGCCACTAGCGGTCTTTACAATGAGCAGTTCTTC. Translated, it gives CASSYHATSGLYNEQFF.